This T cell receptor beta chain was sequenced in a study of vaccination effects on CD4 cells after COVID-19. Study-wide points: Late after vaccination, infection- and vaccine-induced clones showed marked clonal contraction. After vaccination of healthy people, only 1 of 255 vaccine-induced clones cross-reacted with common cold coronaviruses.

Trimming at V came to 8 bases and at J to 10 bases, leaving 14 bases not matched to a gene. In germline, CDR1 is MNHEY, CDR2 SVGAGI. The CDR3 spans 15 residues. Under the ViraFEST assay, PBMC were stimulated with viral peptide pools so that antigen-specific CD4+ T cells expanded. Sequencing was performed afterwards. The culture ran for approximately 10 days, and then CD4+ T cells were isolated. According to the study, vaccine recipients showed no prior SARS-CoV-2 infection and negative nucleocapsid antibodies. In culture with 10 IU/ml IL-2 and roughly 9.7 ug/ml peptides, PBMC were grown at a few million per well. In the cultures, half the medium was exchanged for IL-2 medium on days 3 and 7. Sequencing was performed with immunoSEQ multiplex PCR; in TCRdb, only in-frame clones are kept and a portion is missing. The sample holds tens of thousands of clones, approximately 74% seen once. Comment on this clone: What it binds is not known.

The chain combines TRBV6-5 with TRBJ1-6, with 7 bases identical to TRBD1. This TCR was sampled from a human donor who received a COVID-19 vaccine. The sample in question was CD4+ T cells from PBMCs cultured with HCoV-NL63 spike peptides, obtained before COVID-19 vaccination. The CDR3 reads CASGRDSLLGSPLHF. In nucleotides, the CDR3 is TGTGCCAGCGGTCGGGACAGTCTTCTCGGGTCACCCCTCCACTTT.